Listed below are T cell receptor beta chains from one sample, sequenced in a study of T cell repertoires in cytomegalovirus infection. TCRdb called the reads again in MiXCR, with one record for every CDR3 protein. The sample shows a few hundred thousand distinct CDR3 sequences, over 15% of them seen only once. The sample was CD8+ T cells from PBMCs. These receptors all come from a human donor in good health (CMV status not recorded). Some clones in this sample may be carry-over from other donors' samples. CDR3s include the opening cysteine and the closing phenylalanine or tryptophan. The D gene is left open where the match is weak. Clone size is shown for a subset of rows, as once, few, many or a class of expanded clone.

clone_size | d_call | j_call | v_call | cdr3_nt | cdr3_aa
- | - | TRBJ2-1 | TRBV29-1 | TGCAGCGTTGAGGGGGCCCGGACGGTCTCCTACAATGAGCAGTTCTTC | CSVEGARTVSYNEQFF
- | - | TRBJ2-2 | TRBV29-1 | TGCAGCGTTGAAGAACTGGGGAACGCCGGGGAGCTGTTTTTT | CSVEELGNAGELFF
many | - | TRBJ1-6 | TRBV6-1 | TGTGCCAGCAGTGCAGGGTTTTCACCCCTCCACTTT | CASSAGFSPLHF
once | - | TRBJ1-6 | TRBV18 | TGTGCCAGCTCCCAGGGCCCCTGGGGGCGCGATTCACCCCTCCACTTT | CASSQGPWGRDSPLHF
- | - | TRBJ1-1 | TRBV7-9 | TGTGCCAGCAGCTCACCGAGAGGCAGGGAAGCTTTCTTT | CASSSPRGREAFF
many | TRBD2 | TRBJ2-1 | TRBV7-8 | TGTGCCAGCAGCTTATCGGGGGGTTTTAATGAGCAGTTCTTC | CASSLSGGFNEQFF
- | - | TRBJ2-2 | TRBV25-1 | TGTGCCAGCAGTGGGCCCTATCCCGGGGAGCTGTTTTTT | CASSGPYPGELFF
- | TRBD1 | TRBJ2-7 | TRBV20-1 | TGCAGTGCTTTGACAGGGGGGGATTACGAGCAGTACTTC | CSALTGGDYEQYF
- | - | TRBJ1-2 | TRBV29-1 | TGCAGCGTTCGGGCGGGAGATAAGGGTTATGGCTACACCTTC | CSVRAGDKGYGYTF
many | TRBD1 | TRBJ1-1 | TRBV6-2/TRBV6-3 | TGTGCCAGCAGCCGTGACCTCCCCGGGACAGGGGACATGAACACTGAAGCTTTCTTT | CASSRDLPGTGDMNTEAFF
few | - | TRBJ2-7 | TRBV28 | TGTGCCAGCAAGTCCGGGTTCCAACCCTACGAGCAGTACTTC | CASKSGFQPYEQYF
many | - | TRBJ1-1 | TRBV7-6 | TGTGCCAGCAGCCCACGAGGGGGGGTGAACACTGAAGCTTTCTTT | CASSPRGGVNTEAFF
- | - | TRBJ1-3 | TRBV6-6 | TGTGCCAGCGGGGGAGGGAGAAACCCTGGAAACACCATATATTTT | CASGGGRNPGNTIYF
few | TRBD2 | TRBJ2-1 | TRBV13 | TGTGCCAGCAGCTTAGTGGCTAGCGGAGGTGGCTCCTACAATGAGCAGTTCTTC | CASSLVASGGGSYNEQFF
- | - | TRBJ2-2 | TRBV11-2 | TGTGCCAGCAGCTTATCGGGAGCGGCAGGGAGAACCGGGGAGCTGTTTTTT | CASSLSGAAGRTGELFF
few | TRBD1 | TRBJ2-1 | TRBV10-3 | TGTGCCATCAGTGAAAGTAGGGGGCTATACAATGAGCAGTTCTTC | CAISESRGLYNEQFF
few | - | TRBJ2-5 | TRBV7-8 | TGTGCCAGCAGCCCAAGGGTCCGAGAGACCCAGTACTTC | CASSPRVRETQYF
- | - | TRBJ1-1 | TRBV7-6 | TGTGCCAGCAGCTTAGGGGATGGAAGTGCTTTCTTT | CASSLGDGSAFF
- | - | TRBJ2-7 | TRBV2 | TGTGCCACCTGGAGGGGGCATATGTACTTC | CATWRGHMYF
many | TRBD1 | TRBJ1-1 | TRBV12-3/TRBV12-4 | TGTGCCACTCGTGGGACAGACATGAACACTGAAGCTTTCTTT | CATRGTDMNTEAFF
few | - | TRBJ2-3 | TRBV6-2/TRBV6-3 | TGTGCCAGCAGTTACAACCCCCGGACAGATAGCACAGATACGCAGTATTTT | CASSYNPRTDSTDTQYF
- | - | TRBJ2-7 | TRBV6-5 | TGTGCCAGCAGTTACGCGAGCCAGGGCGAGCAGTACTTC | CASSYASQGEQYF
- | TRBD1 | TRBJ1-1 | TRBV9 | TGTGCCAGCAGCGTAGTATACCCGGACTTAGGCCCGTTACAGGGGACTTTGAACACTGAAGCTTTCTTT | CASSVVYPDLGPLQGTLNTEAFF
- | - | TRBJ2-2 | TRBV6-4 | TGTGCCAGCAGTGACTCGTTTGGGGAGCTGTTTTTT | CASSDSFGELFF
- | - | TRBJ2-7 | TRBV11-2 | TGTGCCAGCAGCGCCCTAGAGGGGGGCTACGAGCAGTACTTC | CASSALEGGYEQYF